These 9 T cell receptor beta chains originate from one sample sequenced in a study of CD8+ T cells in alopecia areata. cDNA prepared by RNA extraction and subsequent reverse transcription served as the template for sequencing. Sequencing was performed with immunoSEQ multiplex PCR; in TCRdb, only in-frame clones are kept and a portion is missing. This sample has around 180,000 clones, with around 64% found just once. Regarding treatment: oral pan-JAK inhibitor, 5-10 mg twice daily. This specimen consisted of CD4+ T cells sorted from blood, obtained at roughly week 49, from a patient treated with tofacitinib. These receptors came from a human donor with alopecia areata.

The chain links TRBV30 to TRBJ2-3; D call uncertain. V lost 5 bases, J lost 10 bases, and 16 bases lay in between. This CDR3 region has 12 residues. Germline loops: CDR1 GTSNPN, CDR2 SVGIG (reference sequence). CDR3 bases: TGTGCCTGGGTGCGACCCCCGATGGCGCAGTATTTT. It yields the protein CAWVRPPMAQYF.

The J gene is TRBJ2-6, the V gene TRBV5-6, with D unclear. Germline V gives CDR1 SGHDT, CDR2 YYEEEE. Trimming took off 4 bases at V and 0 bases at J, with 17 bases between the two ends. CDR3 size: 18 residues. The CDR3, as DNA: TGTGCCAGCAGCCTGTTGTCCGGGCTTAGCTCTGGGGCCAACGTCCTGACTTTC. Its protein product is CASSLLSGLSSGANVLTF.

This clone was detected many times. V and J are TRBV29-1 and TRBJ2-5; perhaps TRBD1 as D (6 bases). This CDR3 contains 13 residues. Trimming removed 2 bases from V and 1 base from J, with 8 bases in between. Germline V gene data show CDR1 as SQVTM and CDR2 as ANQGSEA. The CDR3 DNA reads TGCAGCGTTGAAAGGGGGATCCAAGAGACCCAGTACTTC. Amino acids: CSVERGIQETQYF.

This clone came up a few times. This sequence joins TRBV21-1 and TRBJ1-1; TRBD1, as called in the table, went unchecked against the DNA. TRBV21-1 corresponds to a pseudogene. There are 18 residues in the CDR3. The DNA for the CDR3 is TGTGCCAGCAGCGCCCGAATGACCGGGACAGTCATGAACACTGAAGCTTTCTTT. Amino acid sequence: CASSARMTGTVMNTEAFF.

The J gene is TRBJ2-7, the V gene TRBV29-1, with TRBD1 matching 7 bases. This CDR3 has 13 amino acids. Germline values: CDR1 SQVTM, CDR2 ANQGSEA. J gave up 3 bases and V 1 base, and 3 bases lay outside the gene matches. The CDR3 spells CSVEAQGDYEQYF. The DNA for the CDR3 is TGCAGCGTTGAAGCTCAGGGGGACTACGAGCAGTACTTC.

The chain employs TRBV4-1 and TRBJ2-7, with D hard to call. CDR1 MGHRA and CDR2 YSYEKL come from the germline V gene. Trimming pared 1 base from V and 0 bases from J, leaving 7 bases between. This CDR3 spans 14 amino acids. The CDR3 DNA sequence: TGCGCCAGCAGCCAAGTACTAAGCTCCTACGAGCAGTACTTC. Amino acid sequence: CASSQVLSSYEQYF.

The chain uses TRBV28 and TRBJ2-5; D could derive from TRBD1 or TRBD2 (6 bases each). The germline gives CDR1 MDHEN, CDR2 SYDVKM. This CDR3 has 14 residues. Trimming removed 2 bases from V and 5 bases from J, with 12 bases in between. The CDR3 sequence: CASSLRQGRETQYF. DNA of the CDR3: TGTGCCAGCAGTTTACGGCAGGGGAGGGAGACCCAGTACTTC. Variable domain in full (rest from reference TRBV28 and TRBJ2-5): DVKVTQSSRYLVKRTGEKVFLECVQDMDHENMFWYRQDPGLGLRLIYFSYDVKMKEKGDIPEGYSVSREKKERFSLILESASTNQTSMYLCASSLRQGRETQYFGPGTRLLVL.

The chain carries TRBV29-1 and TRBJ2-6; no definite D call. The CDR3 runs 18 residues. Germline V gives CDR1 SQVTM, CDR2 ANQGSEA. The V end lost 1 base, the J end lost 4 bases, and 20 bases lay between the germline ends. The CDR3 region has the DNA TGCAGCGTTGAAGGCTTAACCGGGTCCCCCCCCGGGGCCAACGTCCTGACTTTC. Encoded protein: CSVEGLTGSPPGANVLTF.

The V and J genes are TRBV5-4 and TRBJ2-6, with D perhaps TRBD1 or TRBD2 (5 bases each). Trimming removed 3 bases from V and 0 bases from J, with 10 bases in between. The CDR3 is made up of 16 amino acids. Germline CDR1 is SGHNT and CDR2 is YYREEE (reference sequence). CDR3 DNA sequence: TGTGCCAGCAGCTCAGGGACCGACTCTGGGGCCAACGTCCTGACTTTC. Its protein is CASSSGTDSGANVLTF.